This T cell receptor beta chain appears in the sequencing data of a study of cytomegalovirus exposure and HLA in healthy donors. The PCR employed 60 Vbeta primers together with 13 Jbeta primers. Sequencing was performed with immunoSEQ multiplex PCR; in TCRdb, only in-frame clones are kept and a portion is missing. The sample includes approximately 81,000 clones, over 70% of them seen just once. This TCR derives from a middle-aged man in good health and CMV-seropositive. Sequencing was performed on PBMCs.

DNA of the CDR3: TGTGCCAGCAGCCGACTAGCGGGAGGGCCGGATACGCAGTATTTT. Its protein product is CASSRLAGGPDTQYF. The rearrangement uses TRBV7-6 and TRBJ2-3; 14 bases are shared with TRBD2. CDR1 is SGHVS, CDR2 FNYEAQ, per germline. The CDR3 runs to 15 residues. V dropped 5 bases and J dropped 6; count of bases not matched to a gene: 4.